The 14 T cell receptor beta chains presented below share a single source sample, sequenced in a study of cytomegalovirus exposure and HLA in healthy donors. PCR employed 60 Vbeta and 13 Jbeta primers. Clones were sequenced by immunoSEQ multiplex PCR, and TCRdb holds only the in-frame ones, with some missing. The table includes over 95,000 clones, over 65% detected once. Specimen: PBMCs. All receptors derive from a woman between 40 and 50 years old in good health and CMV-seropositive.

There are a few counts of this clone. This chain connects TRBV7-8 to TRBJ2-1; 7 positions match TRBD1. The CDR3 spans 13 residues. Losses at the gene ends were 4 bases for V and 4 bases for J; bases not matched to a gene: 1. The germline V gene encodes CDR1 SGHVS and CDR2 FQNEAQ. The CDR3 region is CASSSGQYNEQFF. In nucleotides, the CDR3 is TGTGCCAGCAGCTCGGGACAGTACAATGAGCAGTTCTTC.

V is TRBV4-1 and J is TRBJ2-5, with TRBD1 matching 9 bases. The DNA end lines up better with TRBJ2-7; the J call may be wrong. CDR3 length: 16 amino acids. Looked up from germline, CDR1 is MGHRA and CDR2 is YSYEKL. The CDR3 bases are TGCGCCAGCAGCCCCCAAGGACGGGACAGGGCTTACGAGCAGTACTTC. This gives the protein CASSPQGRDRAYEQYF.

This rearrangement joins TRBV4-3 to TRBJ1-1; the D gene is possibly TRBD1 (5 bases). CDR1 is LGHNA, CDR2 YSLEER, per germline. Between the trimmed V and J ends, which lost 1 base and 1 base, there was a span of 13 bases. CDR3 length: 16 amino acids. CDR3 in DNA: TGCGCCAGCAGCCAAGGCGCAGGGAGGAAGAACACTGAAGCTTTCTTT. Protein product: CASSQGAGRKNTEAFF.

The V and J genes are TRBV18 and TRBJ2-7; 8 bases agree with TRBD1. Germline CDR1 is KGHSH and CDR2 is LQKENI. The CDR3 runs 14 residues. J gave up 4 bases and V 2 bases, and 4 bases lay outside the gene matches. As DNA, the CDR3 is TGTGCCAGCTCACCAAGGACAGGGCCTTACGAGCAGTACTTC. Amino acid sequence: CASSPRTGPYEQYF. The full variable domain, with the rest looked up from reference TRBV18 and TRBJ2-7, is NAGVMQNPRHLVRRRGQEARLRCSPMKGHSHVYWYRQLPEEGLKFMVYLQKENIIDESGMPKERFSAEFPKEGPSILRIQQVVRGDSAAYFCASSPRTGPYEQYFGPGTRLTVT.

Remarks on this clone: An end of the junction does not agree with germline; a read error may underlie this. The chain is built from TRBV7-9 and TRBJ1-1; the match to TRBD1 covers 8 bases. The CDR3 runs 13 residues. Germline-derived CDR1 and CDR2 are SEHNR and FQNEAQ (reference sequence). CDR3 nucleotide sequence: TGTTCCAGCAGCTTTACAGGGGGTACTGAAGCTTTCTTT. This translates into CSSSFTGGTEAFF.

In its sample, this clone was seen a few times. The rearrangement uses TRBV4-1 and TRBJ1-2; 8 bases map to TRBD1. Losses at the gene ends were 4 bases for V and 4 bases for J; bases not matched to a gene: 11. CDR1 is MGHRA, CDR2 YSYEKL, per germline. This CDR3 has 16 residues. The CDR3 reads CASSLLPTGDSYGYTF. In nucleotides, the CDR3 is TGCGCCAGCAGCCTCCTTCCGACAGGGGACTCCTATGGCTACACCTTC.

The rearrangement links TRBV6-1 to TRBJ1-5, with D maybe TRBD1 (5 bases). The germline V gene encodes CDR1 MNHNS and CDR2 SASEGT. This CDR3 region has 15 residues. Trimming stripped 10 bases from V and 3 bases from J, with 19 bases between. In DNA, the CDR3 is TGTGCCACCCAACACAGGTATGGGGACAATCAGCCCCAGCATTTT. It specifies CATQHRYGDNQPQHF.

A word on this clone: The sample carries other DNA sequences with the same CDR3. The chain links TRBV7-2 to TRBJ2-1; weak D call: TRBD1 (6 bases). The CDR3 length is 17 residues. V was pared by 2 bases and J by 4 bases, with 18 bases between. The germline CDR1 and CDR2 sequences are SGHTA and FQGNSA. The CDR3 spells CASSLQGPRTAYNEQFF. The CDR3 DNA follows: TGTGCCAGCAGCTTACAGGGGCCCAGGACAGCATACAATGAGCAGTTCTTC.

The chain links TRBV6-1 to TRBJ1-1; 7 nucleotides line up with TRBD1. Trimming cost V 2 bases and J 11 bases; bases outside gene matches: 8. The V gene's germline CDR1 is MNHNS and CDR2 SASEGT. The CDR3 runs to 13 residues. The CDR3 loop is CASSETRQGSAFF. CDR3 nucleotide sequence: TGTGCCAGCAGTGAAACCCGACAGGGCTCTGCTTTCTTT.

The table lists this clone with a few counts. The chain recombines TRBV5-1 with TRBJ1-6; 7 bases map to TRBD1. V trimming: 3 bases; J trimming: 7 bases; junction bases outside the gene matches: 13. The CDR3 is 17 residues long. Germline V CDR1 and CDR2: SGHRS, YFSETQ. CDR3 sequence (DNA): TGCGCCAGCAGCTGGTCGAAACAGGGGTCAGGGAATTCACCCCTCCACTTT. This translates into CASSWSKQGSGNSPLHF.

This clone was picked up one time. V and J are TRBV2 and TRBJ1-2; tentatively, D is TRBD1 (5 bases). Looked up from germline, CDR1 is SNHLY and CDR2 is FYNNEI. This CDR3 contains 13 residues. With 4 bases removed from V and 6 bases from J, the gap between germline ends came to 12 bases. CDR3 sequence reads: CASSVVQEHGYTF. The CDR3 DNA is TGTGCCAGCAGTGTCGTACAGGAACATGGCTACACCTTC.

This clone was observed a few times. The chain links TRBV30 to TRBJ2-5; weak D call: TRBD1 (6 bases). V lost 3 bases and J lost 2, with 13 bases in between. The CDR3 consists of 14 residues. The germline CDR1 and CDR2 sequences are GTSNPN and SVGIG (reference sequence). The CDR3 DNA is TGTGCCTGGAGCTCCGGACAGAAACAAGAGACCCAGTACTTC. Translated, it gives CAWSSGQKQETQYF.

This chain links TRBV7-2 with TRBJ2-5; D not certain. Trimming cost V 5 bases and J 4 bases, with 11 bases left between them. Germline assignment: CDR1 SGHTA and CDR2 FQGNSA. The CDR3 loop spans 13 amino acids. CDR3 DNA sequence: TGTGCCAGCAGCATACGGCCGGGAGAGACCCAGTACTTC. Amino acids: CASSIRPGETQYF.

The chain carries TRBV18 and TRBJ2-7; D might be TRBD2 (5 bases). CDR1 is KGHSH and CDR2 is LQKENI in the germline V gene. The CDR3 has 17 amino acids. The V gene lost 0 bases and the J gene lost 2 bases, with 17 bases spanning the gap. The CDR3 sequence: CASSPPKEGGATYEQYF. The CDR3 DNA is TGTGCCAGCTCACCACCGAAAGAGGGTGGCGCTACCTACGAGCAGTACTTC.